The clone carrying this T cell receptor (beta chain) was seen a few times. The antigen is unknown. The data are from a study of Graves' ophthalmopathy and Graves' hyperthyroidism. Findings and limits, study-wide: Ophthalmopathy progression was predicted with around 71% sensitivity and around 78% specificity. The majority of expanded thyroid clonotypes above 0.001 frequency also occurred in blood.

CDR1 is MNHNS, CDR2 SASEGT, per germline. The trim removed 3 bases at V and 0 bases at J, leaving 5 bases unmatched. The CDR3 sequence is 15 residues long. CDR3 regions of TCR beta were amplified from RNA transcripts. HTBI primers served in a first-round RT-PCR, which a second-round multiplex PCR followed. TCRdb ran MiXCR on the multiplex PCR reads and lists one entry per CDR3 protein. Of about 550,000 distinct CDR3 sequences listed, under 45% were seen once; the top ten hold approximately 4.1%. Input material: peripheral blood or thyroid tissue (not recorded which). The receptor was isolated from an adult man with Graves' hyperthyroidism. The chain links TRBV6-1 to TRBJ2-7; 7 bases match TRBD1. CDR3 region: CASSDEQGSSYEQYF. The CDR3 nucleotides read TGTGCCAGCAGTGATGAACAGGGGAGCTCCTACGAGCAGTACTTC.